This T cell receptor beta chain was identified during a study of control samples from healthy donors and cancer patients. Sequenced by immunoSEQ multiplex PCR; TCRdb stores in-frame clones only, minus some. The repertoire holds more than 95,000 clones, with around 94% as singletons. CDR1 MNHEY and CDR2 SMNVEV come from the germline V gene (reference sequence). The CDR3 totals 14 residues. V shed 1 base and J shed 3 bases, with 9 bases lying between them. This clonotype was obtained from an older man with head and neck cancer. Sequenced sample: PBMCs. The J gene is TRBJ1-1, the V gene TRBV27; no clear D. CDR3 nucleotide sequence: TGTGCCAGCAGTTTATGGGGATCGGACACTGAAGCTTTCTTT. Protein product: CASSLWGSDTEAFF.